This T cell receptor (beta chain) was retrieved from a study of memory CD4+ T cells and cytomegalovirus serostatus. The sort gate was single viable CD3+CD4+CD8-CD45RO+ cells for memory CD4+ T cells. Study-wide results and caveats: About two fifths of the roughly 150 known CMV-associated TCRbeta sequences appeared in CD4+ memory.

In the original processing: After removing out-of-frame reads, approximately 2.2 million distinct TCRbeta sequences remained. Repertoires were generated with immunoSEQ multiplex PCR, while TCRdb's copy carries only in-frame clones and drops some. V, J and clone size are those of that table, while D and trimming were read from the DNA. Here the sample spans about 67,000 clones, 76% being singletons. Of note for this clone: The antigen remains unidentified.

After removal of 4 bases from V and 4 bases from J, the junction contained 4 bases not matched to a gene. Germline V gene lookup returns CDR1 KGHSH and CDR2 LQKENI. The CDR3 extends over 15 amino acids. The sample was memory CD4+ T cells from blood. The rearrangement uses TRBV18 and TRBJ2-2; 9 nucleotides match TRBD1. The receptor was derived from an adult in good health and CMV-seropositive. CDR3 sequence reads: CASSLGQGSTGELFF. CDR3 bases: TGTGCCAGCTCACTGGGACAGGGTAGCACCGGGGAGCTGTTTTTT.